The rows below give T cell receptor beta chains drawn from one sample of a study of control samples from healthy donors and cancer patients. This table comes from immunoSEQ multiplex PCR, and its TCRdb copy is limited to in-frame clones, with some not included. The sample has about 84,000 clones, around 92% seen once. The material sequenced was blood. These receptors were taken from a man aged 30 to 39 in good health. Each CDR3 is given with its conserved first and last residue. Each record gives: V gene, J gene, clone size, D gene, CDR3 protein, CDR3 DNA. D genes are given only for firm matches. Expanded clones get a size class; other rows say once, few or many, or leave the size out.

TRBV5-1	TRBJ1-2	.	.	CASSLASGEHGYTF	TGCGCCAGCAGCTTGGCCTCGGGGGAGCATGGCTACACCTTC
TRBV7-2	TRBJ2-7	.	TRBD1	CASSSDRVGEQYF	TGTGCCAGCAGCTCTGACAGGGTTGGAGAGCAGTACTTC
TRBV6-6	TRBJ2-7	.	.	CASRRDLDEQYF	TGTGCCAGCAGGAGGGACCTGGACGAGCAGTACTTC
TRBV28	TRBJ1-5	.	.	CASSLYQGANQPQHF	TGTGCCAGCAGTTTGTATCAGGGAGCCAATCAGCCCCAGCATTTT
TRBV5-1	TRBJ1-2	.	.	CASSLGLDGGYTF	TGCGCCAGCAGCTTAGGACTTGACGGTGGCTACACCTTC
TRBV2	TRBJ1-3	.	.	CASSPQGIGPRGSGNTIYF	TGTGCCAGCAGCCCCCAGGGCATAGGCCCGCGCGGCTCTGGAAACACCATATATTTT
TRBV30	TRBJ1-1	once	.	CAWSNTLNTEAFF	TGTGCCTGGAGTAACACCCTGAACACTGAAGCTTTCTTT
TRBV3-1/TRBV3-2	TRBJ1-2	.	TRBD1	CASSQEGGQASNYGYTF	TGTGCCAGCAGCCAAGAGGGAGGACAGGCTTCTAACTATGGCTACACCTTC
TRBV6-5	TRBJ2-1	.	TRBD1	CASTTGQGRGEQFF	TGTGCCAGCACTACCGGACAGGGGAGGGGTGAGCAGTTCTTC
TRBV30	TRBJ2-1	.	.	CAWCWTTGVNEQFF	TGTGCCTGGTGTTGGACAACGGGAGTCAATGAGCAGTTCTTC
TRBV6-1	TRBJ2-3	.	.	CASSGVWVRGTDTQYF	TGTGCCAGCAGTGGGGTTTGGGTACGGGGCACAGATACGCAGTATTTT
TRBV3-1/TRBV3-2	TRBJ1-5	.	.	CASSQAGGHQPQHF	TGTGCCAGCAGCCAAGCGGGGGGGCACCAGCCCCAGCATTTT
TRBV6-2/TRBV6-3	TRBJ2-3	.	.	CASSYYEASTDTQYF	TGTGCCAGCAGTTACTACGAAGCTAGCACAGATACGCAGTATTTT
TRBV2	TRBJ2-1	.	.	CASQSDLYNEQFF	TGTGCCAGCCAGAGCGATTTATACAATGAGCAGTTCTTC
TRBV29-1	TRBJ1-1	.	.	CSVDDRRRAEAFF	TGCAGCGTTGACGACAGACGTCGCGCTGAAGCTTTCTTT
TRBV19	TRBJ2-2	.	.	CASSIEGSTGELFF	TGTGCCAGTAGTATAGAAGGGTCCACCGGGGAGCTGTTTTTT